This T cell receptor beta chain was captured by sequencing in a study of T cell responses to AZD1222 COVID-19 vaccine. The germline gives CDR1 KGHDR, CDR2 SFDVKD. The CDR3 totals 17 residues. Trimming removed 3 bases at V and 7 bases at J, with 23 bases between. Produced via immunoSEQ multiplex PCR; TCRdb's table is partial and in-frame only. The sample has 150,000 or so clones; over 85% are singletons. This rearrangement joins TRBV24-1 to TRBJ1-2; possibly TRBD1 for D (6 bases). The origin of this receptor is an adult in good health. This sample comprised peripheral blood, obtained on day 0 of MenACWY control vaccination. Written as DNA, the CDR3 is TGTGCCACCAGTGATAGGGGAGGGGGATATTCCCCCCTTGGCTACACCTTC. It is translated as CATSDRGGGYSPLGYTF.